Shown below are 3 T cell receptor beta chains from a single sample sequenced in a study of vaccination effects on CD4 cells after COVID-19. Repertoires were generated with immunoSEQ multiplex PCR, while TCRdb's copy carries only in-frame clones and drops some. Here the sample spans more than 20,000 clones, 65% to 85% being singletons. No antigens are known for them. Using viral peptide pools, the ViraFEST assay grew out antigen-specific CD4+ T cells prior to sequencing. Culture proceeded for about ten days, and CD4+ T cells were then isolated. Documented for the person is a PCR-confirmed SARS-CoV-2 infection occurring between March and December 2020. Sequencing used CD4+ T cells from PBMCs cultured with HCoV-NL63 spike peptides, obtained before COVID-19 vaccination. The receptors shown here come from a human donor who had a prior SARS-CoV-2 infection.

V gene TRBV2 combines with J gene TRBJ1-4; D is perhaps TRBD1 (5 bases). The CDR3 spans 17 residues. The germline gives CDR1 SNHLY, CDR2 FYNNEI. Deletions cut 3 bases from V and 7 bases from J, with 21 bases between. The CDR3, as DNA: TGTGCCAGCAGTGACGGTGGGGCCGGCAGGATCGGTGAAAAACTGTTTTTT. Amino acid sequence: CASSDGGAGRIGEKLFF.

The chain uses TRBV3-1 (or the pseudogene TRBV3-2) and TRBJ1-1; perhaps TRBD1 as D (6 bases). CDR1 LGHDT and CDR2 YNNKEL come from the germline V gene (reference sequence). This CDR3 has 16 amino acids. V lost 4 bases to trimming and J lost 0 bases, with 15 bases between them. The CDR3 region is CASSLQGIPVNTEAFF. As DNA, the CDR3 is TGTGCCAGCAGCCTACAGGGAATCCCCGTGAACACTGAAGCTTTCTTT.

V and J are TRBV29-1 and TRBJ2-4, with D possibly matching TRBD2 (6 bases). The germline CDR1 and CDR2 sequences are SQVTM and ANQGSEA. The CDR3 spans 14 residues. V was trimmed by 6 bases and J by 6 bases, leaving 18 bases between them. CDR3 DNA sequence: TGCAGCGTCTCCCCTGTCGCCGGGGGAAACATTCAGTACTTC. Its translation is CSVSPVAGGNIQYF.